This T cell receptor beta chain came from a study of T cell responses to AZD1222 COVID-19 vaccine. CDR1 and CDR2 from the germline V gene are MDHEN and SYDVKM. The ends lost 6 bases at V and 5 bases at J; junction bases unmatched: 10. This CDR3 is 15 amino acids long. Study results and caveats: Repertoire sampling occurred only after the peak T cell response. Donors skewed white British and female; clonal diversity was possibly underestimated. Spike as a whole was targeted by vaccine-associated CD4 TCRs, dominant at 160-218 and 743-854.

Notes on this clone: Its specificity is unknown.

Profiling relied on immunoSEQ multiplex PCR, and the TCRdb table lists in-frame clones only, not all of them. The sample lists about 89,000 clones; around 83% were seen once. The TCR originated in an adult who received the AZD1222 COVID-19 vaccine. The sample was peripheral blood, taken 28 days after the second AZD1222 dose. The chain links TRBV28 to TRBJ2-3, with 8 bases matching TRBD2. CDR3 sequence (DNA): TGTGCCAGCAGCTCAGCGGGAGTAGGAAGAGATACGCAGTATTTT. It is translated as CASSSAGVGRDTQYF.